One and the same sample provided the 17 T cell receptor beta chains below, sequenced in a study of cytomegalovirus exposure and HLA in healthy donors. The PCR contained 60 Vbeta and 13 Jbeta primers. Profiled with immunoSEQ multiplex PCR; TCRdb holds only in-frame clones, not every one. The table shows approximately 140,000 clones, with approximately 82% occurring only once. The sequenced material came from PBMCs. The receptors were sampled from a woman in her 40s in good health and CMV-seronegative.

Of note for this clone: The germline gene is not matched at one end of the junction; a read error may be the cause. The V gene is TRBV18, the J gene TRBJ1-1; 8 nucleotides line up with TRBD1. This CDR3 comprises 16 residues. Per the germline V gene, CDR1 is KGHSH and CDR2 is LQKENI. In DNA, the CDR3 is TGTGCCAGTTCACCACCGAGAGGACAGGGAAATACTGAAGCTTTCTTT. Translation: CASSPPRGQGNTEAFF. The whole variable domain, remainder taken from reference TRBV18 and TRBJ1-1, is NAGVMQNPRHLVRRRGQEARLRCSPMKGHSHVYWYRQLPEEGLKFMVYLQKENIIDESGMPKERFSAEFPKEGPSILRIQQVVRGDSAAYFCASSPPRGQGNTEAFFGQGTRLTVV.

This clone was seen only once. The V gene is TRBV28, the J gene TRBJ2-7; D may be TRBD2 (6 bases). The CDR3 length is 17 residues. V was trimmed by 6 bases and J by 2 bases, leaving 23 bases between them. Germline CDR1 MDHEN, CDR2 SYDVKM. CDR3 nucleotide sequence: TGTGCCAGCAGACCGACGCGGGACTCCCGGACTACCTACGAGCAGTACTTC. This sequence encodes CASRPTRDSRTTYEQYF.

The rearrangement uses TRBV7-9 and TRBJ1-5; 11 positions match TRBD1. CDR1 SEHNR and CDR2 FQNEAQ come from the germline V gene (reference sequence). Trimming took 5 bases from V and 2 from J; bases not matched to a gene: 5. The CDR3 sequence is 16 residues long. The CDR3 region has the DNA TGTGCCAGCAGCCCGGGACAGGGGGGGGGCAATCAGCCCCAGCATTTT. Residues: CASSPGQGGGNQPQHF.

This clone turned up a few times. CDR3 in amino acids: CASSKGLAGMGSTGELFF. The CDR3 DNA reads as TGTGCCAGCAGCAAGGGACTAGCGGGGATGGGAAGTACCGGGGAGCTGTTTTTT. This chain connects TRBV7-3 to TRBJ2-2; TRBD2 aligns across 13 bases. In germline, CDR1 is SGHTA, CDR2 FQGTGA. The CDR3 totals 18 residues. The ends lost 5 bases at V and 5 bases at J; junction bases unmatched: 11. Combining the CDR3 with reference TRBV7-3 and TRBJ2-2 gives the whole variable domain GAGVSQTPSNKVTEKGKYVELRCDPISGHTALYWYRQSLGQGPEFLIYFQGTGAADDSGLPNDRFFAVRPEGSVSTLKIQRTERGDSAVYLCASSKGLAGMGSTGELFFGEGSRLTVL.

This rearrangement joins TRBV6-1 to TRBJ1-5, with D unresolved. The CDR3 length is 14 residues. CDR1 is MNHNS and CDR2 is SASEGT in the germline V gene. V dropped 1 base and J dropped 7 bases, with 11 bases sitting between them. CDR3 bases: TGTGCCAGCAGTGAAGGTCCCAGCGGGCAGCCCCAGCATTTT. This gives the protein CASSEGPSGQPQHF.

Only a few counts were recorded for this clone. The chain couples TRBV7-3 to TRBJ2-5; perhaps TRBD1 as D (6 bases). The CDR3 extends over 15 amino acids. Deletions cut 2 bases from V and 2 bases from J, with 12 bases between. Per the germline V gene, CDR1 is SGHTA and CDR2 is FQGTGA. CDR3 DNA: TGTGCCAGCAGCTTACAAGGGGGTTGGCAAGAGACCCAGTACTTC. Its protein is CASSLQGGWQETQYF.

This clone was picked up one time. The rearrangement uses TRBV2 and TRBJ1-3; the D gene is possibly TRBD1 (6 bases). This CDR3 is built from 15 residues. Germline CDR1 is SNHLY and CDR2 is FYNNEI. With 1 base removed from V and 3 bases from J, the gap between germline ends came to 10 bases. The CDR3 sequence: CASSEEGVYGNTIYF. Written as DNA, the CDR3 is TGTGCCAGCAGTGAAGAGGGGGTATATGGAAACACCATATATTTT.

The chain combines TRBV6-5 with TRBJ1-1; D is unclear. CDR1 MNHEY and CDR2 SVGAGI come from the germline V gene. V lost 1 base to trimming and J lost 11 bases, with 8 bases between them. This CDR3 comprises 11 residues. The CDR3 nucleotides read TGTGCCAGCAGTTACTGGCTACAGGCTTTCTTT. Protein product: CASSYWLQAFF.

This clone was detected once. In nucleotides, the CDR3 is TGTGCCAGCAGCCTCGGGAGCGGGACCTATCAGCCCCAGCATTTT. Its protein is CASSLGSGTYQPQHF. V gene TRBV7-2 combines with J gene TRBJ1-5, with a tentative D call TRBD1 (5 bases). The germline V and J ends were trimmed by 5 bases and 5 bases, with 16 bases remaining between them. The length of the CDR3 is 15 residues. CDR1 is SGHTA, CDR2 FQGNSA, per germline.

A single count supports this clone. V usage is TRBV27 and J usage is TRBJ2-7; D uncertain. This CDR3 has 10 amino acids. The germline gives CDR1 MNHEY, CDR2 SMNVEV (reference sequence). Trimming left V 8 bases short and J 4 bases short, with 6 bases between. CDR3 in DNA: TGTGCCAGCGGGCGATACGAGCAGTACTTC. Its protein product is CASGRYEQYF.

The chain recombines TRBV19 with TRBJ2-1; 12 nucleotides match TRBD2. V was clipped by 4 bases and J by 7 bases; unmatched bases: 8. CDR3 length: 16 residues. Germline V gene sequence: CDR1 LNHDA, CDR2 SQIVND (reference sequence). CDR3 nucleotide sequence: TGTGCCAGTAGTACCTTTTGGCTAGCGGGAGGGAATGAGCAGTTCTTC. Translated, it gives CASSTFWLAGGNEQFF.

The chain links TRBV30 to TRBJ2-7; D not certain. The CDR3 has 11 residues. V lost 3 bases, J lost 2 bases, and 5 bases lay in between. Per the germline V gene, CDR1 is GTSNPN and CDR2 is SVGIG (reference sequence). CDR3 amino acids: CAWRLTYEQYF. The DNA for the CDR3 is TGTGCCTGGAGGTTAACCTACGAGCAGTACTTC.

This rearrangement joins TRBV9 to TRBJ1-2; no clear D gene. This CDR3 has 12 residues. Between the trimmed V and J ends, which lost 3 bases and 5 bases, there was a span of 8 bases. The germline CDR1 and CDR2 sequences are SGDLS and YYNGEE. This CDR3 is CASSAHIYGYTF. CDR3 DNA sequence: TGTGCCAGCAGCGCTCACATTTATGGCTACACCTTC.

The V call is TRBV4-2, the J call TRBJ2-3, with D perhaps matching TRBD1 (7 bases). This CDR3 has 16 amino acids. CDR1 is LGHNA and CDR2 is YNFKEQ in the germline V gene. Between the trimmed V and J ends, which lost 1 base and 3 bases, there was a span of 14 bases. CDR3 sequence: CASSQATGEATDTQYF. CDR3 DNA: TGTGCCAGCAGCCAAGCCACAGGGGAGGCGACAGATACGCAGTATTTT.

The rearrangement uses TRBV19 and TRBJ2-2, with 8 bases that match TRBD2. The CDR3 consists of 17 residues. The germline V gene has CDR1 LNHDA and CDR2 SQIVND (reference sequence). V dropped 0 bases and J dropped 6; count of bases not matched to a gene: 9. CDR3 DNA sequence: TGTGCCAGTAGTATAGATCTCTGGCGGGAGGCCCCCGGGGAGCTGTTTTTT. It translates to CASSIDLWREAPGELFF.

V and J are TRBV5-4 and TRBJ2-2, with 7 bases matching TRBD2. The V and J ends lost 7 bases and 7 bases, in that order; junction bases with no gene match: 13. Germline lookup yields CDR1 SGHNT and CDR2 YYREEE (reference sequence). The CDR3 has 15 amino acids. The CDR3 region is CASRRESQGVGELFF. CDR3 DNA sequence: TGTGCCAGCCGGCGGGAGTCTCAGGGAGTCGGGGAGCTGTTTTTT.

V is TRBV5-1 and J is TRBJ2-1; the D gene is possibly TRBD2 (6 bases). V was pared by 5 bases and J by 9 bases, with 18 bases between. This CDR3 contains 14 residues. Germline V lookup: CDR1 SGHRS, CDR2 YFSETQ. The CDR3 coding sequence is TGCGCCAGCAGTAGGACTAATCCTACGTTTGAGCAGTTCTTC. Translating gives CASSRTNPTFEQFF.